This TCR beta chain was captured in a study of cytomegalovirus exposure and HLA in healthy donors. Researchers ran the PCR with 60 Vbeta and 13 Jbeta primers. The authors' processing: About 11 million shared chains were among the roughly 80 million unique TCR beta chains that a later analysis counted. Measured with immunoSEQ multiplex PCR; TCRdb has only the in-frame clones, and not every one. The DNA was the basis for D and trimming; V, J and clone size are from that table. The sample shows some 87,000 clones, approximately 60% of them seen only once. V was pared by 5 bases and J by 6 bases, with 11 bases between. CDR1 MNHEY and CDR2 SVGAGI come from the germline V gene. The CDR3 contains 13 residues.

The sequenced sample consisted of PBMCs. The origin of this receptor is a woman in her twenties or thirties in good health and CMV-seropositive. The chain carries TRBV6-5 and TRBJ1-5; maybe TRBD1 (5 bases). Written as DNA, the CDR3 is TGTGCCAGCAGTGAAGGGGAGGTTCAGCCCCAGCATTTT. Residues: CASSEGEVQPQHF.